The 29 T cell receptor beta chains presented below share a single source sample, sequenced in a study of CD8 T cells in ankylosing spondylitis. From the 5' RACE reads, TCRdb called clonotypes with MiXCR, one entry per CDR3 protein. The sample consists of about 160,000 distinct CDR3 sequences, around 20% of them appearing once. Sequences were obtained from blood, either unsorted or a sorted T cell fraction (not recorded which). These receptors were taken from a male donor with ankylosing spondylitis or in good health (not recorded which).

The chain is built from TRBV7-6 and TRBJ2-7, with D perhaps being TRBD1 or TRBD2 (6 bases each). Germline CDR1 is SGHVS and CDR2 is FNYEAQ. The CDR3 is 15 residues long. V lost 4 bases, J lost 4 bases, and 17 bases lay in between. This chain's CDR3 is CASSSRSGAGYEQYF. Here the CDR3 DNA reads TGTGCCAGCAGCTCCAGGTCGGGGGCGGGTTACGAGCAGTACTTC.

This clonotype came up a few times. The chain joins TRBV25-1 to TRBJ1-2, with D unclear. The CDR3 is 15 residues long. CDR1 and CDR2 from the germline V gene are MGHDK and SYGVNS. V lost 2 bases and J 3 bases, leaving 13 bases between the germline ends. The CDR3 sequence is CASSEGSGGHYGYTF. DNA of the CDR3: TGTGCCAGCAGTGAAGGGTCGGGAGGCCACTATGGCTACACCTTC.

This clonotype was seen only a few times. The genes are TRBV29-1 and TRBJ2-1; 7 bases align to TRBD2. V lost 4 bases to trimming and J lost 5 bases; unmatched junction nucleotides: 5. The germline CDR1 and CDR2 sequences are SQVTM and ANQGSEA. This CDR3 region has 13 residues. Here the CDR3 reads CSVVPSGNNEQFF. CDR3 coding DNA: TGCAGCGTTGTGCCTAGCGGAAACAATGAGCAGTTCTTC.

This clonotype has at least ten counts. The chain combines TRBV30 with TRBJ1-5; 7 positions match TRBD1. V dropped 7 bases and J dropped 9; count of bases not matched to a gene: 9. The germline V gene has CDR1 GTSNPN and CDR2 SVGIG (reference sequence). The CDR3 is made up of 12 amino acids. The CDR3 sequence is CASGQDGRPQHF. The CDR3 DNA follows: TGTGCCTCCGGACAGGACGGCAGGCCCCAGCATTTT.

This clonotype has just a few counts. The chain carries TRBV27 and TRBJ1-3; D is undetermined. Germline CDR1 MNHEY, CDR2 SMNVEV (reference sequence). With 0 bases removed from V and 0 bases from J, the gap between germline ends came to 6 bases. The CDR3 runs to 15 residues. Here the CDR3 reads CASSLSRSSGNTIYF. The CDR3 bases are TGTGCCAGCAGTTTATCGAGAAGCTCTGGAAACACCATATATTTT.

V usage is TRBV27 and J usage is TRBJ2-1, with 7 bases that match TRBD2. The germline CDR1 and CDR2 sequences are MNHEY and SMNVEV (reference sequence). The CDR3 spans 14 residues. Losses at the gene ends were 9 bases for V and 0 bases for J; bases not matched to a gene: 5. CDR3 DNA sequence: TGTGCCAGTGGGAGGGAGCGCTCCTACAATGAGCAGTTCTTC. This sequence encodes CASGRERSYNEQFF.

The rearrangement links TRBV20-1 to TRBJ2-7, with 9 positions matching TRBD2. This CDR3 is 13 amino acids long. Looked up from germline, CDR1 is DFQATT and CDR2 is SNEGSKA (reference sequence). Germline trimming cut 5 bases from V and 3 bases from J; bases unmatched to any gene: 5. CDR3 sequence (DNA): TGCAGTGCTGGGGAGCGGGAGGACTACGAGCAGTACTTC. Protein product: CSAGEREDYEQYF.

Notes on this clonotype: Given a much more abundant clone one base away, this may be a read error. The rearrangement uses TRBV12-3 or TRBV12-4 and TRBJ1-2, with 9 bases aligning to TRBD1. This CDR3 has 17 amino acids. The CDR3 loop reads CASRYLTGGALDYGHTF. The CDR3 DNA reads TGTGCCAGCAGATATCTAACAGGGGGCGCGTTAGACTATGGCCACACCTTC.

The chain combines TRBV12-3 or TRBV12-4 with TRBJ2-1, with 8 bases identical to TRBD1. CDR3 size: 16 residues. The V gene end was trimmed by 5 bases and the J gene end by 7 bases; junction bases not matched to a gene: 13. This CDR3 reads CASSPMIGQGRNEQFF. DNA for the CDR3: TGTGCCAGCAGTCCCATGATCGGACAGGGTAGGAATGAGCAGTTCTTC.

This clonotype was detected a few times. This chain uses TRBV7-9 with TRBJ2-5; D call uncertain. CDR1 is SEHNR, CDR2 FQNEAQ, per germline (reference sequence). The CDR3 extends over 13 amino acids. V was trimmed by 3 bases and J by 5 bases, leaving 10 bases between them. DNA for the CDR3: TGTGCCAGCAGCTTTACATCGACGGAGACCCAGTACTTC. Translated, it gives CASSFTSTETQYF.

Many counts were recorded for this clonotype. The rearrangement uses TRBV20-1 and TRBJ1-1; D remains ambiguous. The germline V gene encodes CDR1 DFQATT and CDR2 SNEGSKA (reference sequence). Trimming took 1 base from V and 1 from J, leaving 13 bases between them. The CDR3 spans 15 residues. CDR3 nucleotide sequence: TGCAGTGCTAGAGCGGCGGCAGCCAAGAACACTGAAGCTTTCTTT. The encoded protein is CSARAAAAKNTEAFF.

This clonotype appeared a single time. The rearrangement joins TRBV4-1 to TRBJ1-5; D unresolved. The germline CDR1 and CDR2 sequences are MGHRA and YSYEKL. CDR3 length equals 16 residues. Trimming stripped 0 bases from V and 3 bases from J, with 12 bases between. DNA of the CDR3: TGCGCCAGCAGCCAAGAGGATTGGCAGCTCAATCAGCCCCAGCATTTT. As protein: CASSQEDWQLNQPQHF.

This clonotype was observed a handful of times. The genes are TRBV6-1 and TRBJ1-3; 7 positions match TRBD1. With 6 bases clipped from V and 3 bases from J, the junction kept 2 bases outside the gene matches. The CDR3 contains 13 residues. Germline CDR1 is MNHNS and CDR2 is SASEGT. The CDR3 reads CASSRDSGNTIYF. In DNA, the CDR3 is TGTGCCAGCAGCCGGGACAGTGGAAACACCATATATTTT.

This clonotype was seen many times. The chain is built from TRBV20-1 and TRBJ2-3; D unclear. V was shortened by 5 bases and J by 2 bases, with 17 bases between the two germline ends. Germline loops: CDR1 DFQATT, CDR2 SNEGSKA (reference sequence). This CDR3 is 15 amino acids long. This CDR3 is CSAHDRRRVTDTQYF. The CDR3 region has the DNA TGCAGTGCTCACGACCGCAGGAGAGTCACAGATACGCAGTATTTT.

Written as DNA, the CDR3 is TGTGCCAGCAGCTTAATGAGGGGATTCAGCAATGAGCAGTTCTTC. It encodes CASSLMRGFSNEQFF. The J gene is TRBJ2-1, the V gene TRBV7-9, with D perhaps TRBD1 or TRBD2 (5 bases each). Germline V gene sequence: CDR1 SEHNR, CDR2 FQNEAQ (reference sequence). The CDR3 runs to 15 residues. V was pared by 2 bases and J by 6 bases, with 14 bases between.

This clonotype was counted many times. This chain connects TRBV3-1 to TRBJ2-1; no firm D call. The CDR3 extends over 15 amino acids. With 2 bases removed from V and 5 bases from J, the gap between germline ends came to 13 bases. CDR1 is LGHDT, CDR2 YNNKEL, per germline (reference sequence). CDR3 residues: CASSQTGRRNNEQFF. CDR3 in DNA: TGTGCCAGCAGCCAAACGGGCAGGAGAAACAATGAGCAGTTCTTC.

This clonotype came up a few times. The chain uses TRBV29-1 and TRBJ2-1, with D uncertain. Germline CDR1 and CDR2: SQVTM and ANQGSEA. The CDR3 spans 10 residues. The germline V and J ends were trimmed by 6 bases and 4 bases, with 4 bases remaining between them. CDR3 DNA sequence: TGCAGCGTGTTTTACAATGAGCAGTTCTTC. Translating gives CSVFYNEQFF.

This clonotype appeared a few times. The chain has TRBV6-1 and TRBJ1-6; D is possibly TRBD1 (6 bases). V was shortened by 2 bases and J by 5 bases, with 16 bases between the two germline ends. CDR3 length: 17 amino acids. CDR1 is MNHNS, CDR2 SASEGT, per germline. The CDR3 spells CASSERMGGSDNSPLHF. In DNA form, the CDR3 reads TGTGCCAGCAGTGAAAGGATGGGGGGCAGCGATAATTCACCCCTCCACTTT.

In its sample, this clonotype was seen many times. The chain carries TRBV5-1 and TRBJ1-2, with D possibly being TRBD1 (6 bases). Germline V gene lookup returns CDR1 SGHRS and CDR2 YFSETQ. Deletions cut 0 bases from V and 4 bases from J, with 10 bases between. The CDR3 extends over 14 amino acids. CDR3 bases: TGCGCCAGCAGCTTGGGACAGGAGAGCTATGGCTACACCTTC. Translating gives CASSLGQESYGYTF.

The sample holds a few counts of this clonotype. The chain couples TRBV7-9 to TRBJ2-3, with 8 bases matching TRBD2. The germline V gene encodes CDR1 SEHNR and CDR2 FQNEAQ (reference sequence). This CDR3 has 17 amino acids. The V segment lost 5 bases and the J segment 0 bases; nucleotides outside the gene matches: 10. As DNA, the CDR3 is TGTGCCAGCAGCCGGACGATAGCGGGATTAAGCACAGATACGCAGTATTTT. Its protein is CASSRTIAGLSTDTQYF.

This clonotype came up many times. This chain uses TRBV11-2 with TRBJ2-1, with 12 nucleotides matching TRBD2. Germline CDR1 and CDR2: SGHAT and FQNNGV. V dropped 1 base and J dropped 8; count of bases not matched to a gene: 9. The CDR3 runs to 17 residues. CDR3 in amino acids: CASSLGLAGVGQYEQFF. CDR3 DNA: TGTGCCAGCAGCTTAGGACTAGCGGGAGTGGGCCAGTATGAGCAGTTCTTC.

The V gene is TRBV28, the J gene TRBJ2-4; 12 bases match TRBD2. Germline V gives CDR1 MDHEN, CDR2 SYDVKM. The trim removed 7 bases at V and 7 bases at J, leaving 17 bases unmatched. The CDR3 totals 18 residues. CDR3 residues: CASNPGHWTSGIENIQYF. The CDR3 DNA is TGTGCCAGCAACCCGGGACATTGGACTAGCGGGATCGAGAACATTCAGTACTTC.

This chain uses TRBV5-1 with TRBJ2-7, with 8 bases that match TRBD2. The CDR3 runs to 17 residues. J was trimmed by 3 bases and V by 2 bases; bases with no gene match: 13. Looked up from germline, CDR1 is SGHRS and CDR2 is YFSETQ. This CDR3 is CASSFSLSGSVNYEQYF. CDR3 coding DNA: TGCGCCAGCAGCTTCTCCCTAAGCGGGAGCGTCAACTACGAGCAGTACTTC.

The table lists this clonotype with a few counts. The chain employs TRBV5-1 and TRBJ2-1, with TRBD2 matching over 8 bases. V shed 4 bases and J 7 bases; nucleotides not matched to a gene: 7. This CDR3 spans 14 amino acids. Germline assignment: CDR1 SGHRS and CDR2 YFSETQ. The CDR3 region is CASSQTSAGNEQFF. The DNA of the CDR3 is TGCGCCAGCAGCCAGACTAGCGCGGGGAATGAGCAGTTCTTC.

This clonotype was observed at least ten times. The chain has TRBV5-1 and TRBJ1-6; 8 bases match TRBD1. Trimming removed 4 bases from V and 6 bases from J; junction bases left unmatched: 9. Looked up from germline, CDR1 is SGHRS and CDR2 is YFSETQ. The CDR3 sequence is 16 residues long. The CDR3 bases are TGCGCCAGCAGCCCGTCCCCGGACAGGGCTAATTCACCCCTCCACTTT. Translated: CASSPSPDRANSPLHF.

This clonotype appeared a few times. V gene TRBV20-1 combines with J gene TRBJ2-7; 12 bases are a match to TRBD1. Germline V gene data show CDR1 as DFQATT and CDR2 as SNEGSKA (reference sequence). The CDR3 is 18 residues long. J lost 0 bases, V lost 5 bases, and 14 bases had no gene match. The CDR3 region has the DNA TGCAGTGCTCCTGGGACAGGGGGCTTGGGCGCTAACTCCTACGAGCAGTACTTC. Its protein is CSAPGTGGLGANSYEQYF.

Only a few counts were recorded for this clonotype. The V call is TRBV6-2 or TRBV6-3, the J call TRBJ2-5; no definite D call. The CDR3 totals 17 residues. Trimming removed 4 bases from V and 4 bases from J, with 22 bases in between. CDR1 and CDR2 from the germline V gene are MNHEY and SVGEGT. CDR3 DNA sequence: TGTGCCAGCAGTTTTGGCCTGCGCGGACCCGGCGGAGAGACCCAGTACTTC. It is translated as CASSFGLRGPGGETQYF.

Only a few counts were recorded for this clonotype. V and J are TRBV20-1 and TRBJ1-5; maybe TRBD1 (5 bases). CDR3 length: 15 residues. Per germline, CDR1 DFQATT and CDR2 SNEGSKA (reference sequence). V lost 6 bases and J lost 1, with 16 bases in between. CDR3 DNA: TGCAGTGCCCCCCCCCGGTGGGGGAGCAATCAGCCCCAGCATTTT. This sequence encodes CSAPPRWGSNQPQHF.

The chain is built from TRBV5-1 and TRBJ2-2, with 9 bases fitting TRBD2. CDR1 is SGHRS and CDR2 is YFSETQ in the germline V gene. The length of the CDR3 is 17 residues. V shed 0 bases, J shed 2 bases, and the junction held 5 bases outside the gene matches. The CDR3 is CASSLAVAGDNTGELFF. CDR3 coding DNA: TGCGCCAGCAGCTTGGCAGTAGCGGGAGATAACACCGGGGAGCTGTTTTTT.